These T cell receptor beta chains were read from a single sample in a study of blood T cell repertoires in COVID-19. Assay: immunoSEQ multiplex PCR; the TCRdb copy retains only in-frame clones and omits some. The repertoire holds approximately 200,000 clones, with about 87% as singletons. The sequencing input was PBMCs or T cells enriched from blood (not recorded which). The receptor source for this set is a woman in her twenties or thirties who had been exposed to COVID-19. The CDR3 runs from the conserved cysteine through the conserved F or W. A D gene is named only where the DNA matches it firmly. The size entry is marked missing in some rows and otherwise reads once, few, many or a size class.

j_call	clone_size	cdr3_length	d_call	v_call	cdr3_nt	cdr3_aa
TRBJ2-5	NA	15	NA	TRBV25-1	TGTGCCAGCAGTGATGGAGGGGTCCGTGTAGAGACCCAGTACTTC	CASSDGGVRVETQYF
TRBJ1-2	once	13	NA	TRBV27	TGTGCCAGCAGTTTGACATTTAACTATGGCTACACCTTC	CASSLTFNYGYTF
TRBJ2-4	NA	15	NA	TRBV29-1	TGCAGCGTTATAACCCCCGGGGTATCCAAAAACATTCAGTACTTC	CSVITPGVSKNIQYF
TRBJ2-1	NA	18	TRBD2	TRBV27	TGTGCCAGCAGTTCCTCAAGGACGGGACTAGCGGGAGGAAAGGAGCAGTTCTTC	CASSSSRTGLAGGKEQFF
TRBJ2-1	NA	15	TRBD1	TRBV2	TGTGCCAGCAGTGTTGGACAGGCCTCCTACAATGAGCAGTTCTTC	CASSVGQASYNEQFF
TRBJ2-7	NA	16	TRBD1	TRBV4-1	TGCGCCAGCAGCCAAGTAATAGGGGGCACGTCCTACGAGCAGTACTTC	CASSQVIGGTSYEQYF
TRBJ2-7	NA	13	NA	TRBV18	TGTGCCAGCTCGGCAGGGCTCTCCTACGAGCAGTACTTC	CASSAGLSYEQYF
TRBJ1-1	NA	14	NA	TRBV5-1	TGCGCCAGCAGCTTGGGACAAAAGAACACTGAAGCTTTCTTT	CASSLGQKNTEAFF
TRBJ2-5	NA	15	NA	TRBV29-1	TGCAGCGTTGAAGATCTCCCCACAACCCAAGAGACCCAGTACTTC	CSVEDLPTTQETQYF
TRBJ1-1	NA	14	NA	TRBV2	TGTGCCAGCAGGATGGGGCGGTTGAACACTGAAGCTTTCTTT	CASRMGRLNTEAFF
TRBJ1-2	once	14	NA	TRBV18	TGTGCCAGCTCACCTAAGGACATCAGCTATGGCTACACCTTC	CASSPKDISYGYTF
TRBJ2-3	NA	12	NA	TRBV29-1	TGCAGCGTCGAACCTAGCACAGATACGCAGTATTTT	CSVEPSTDTQYF
TRBJ2-3	few	17	TRBD2	TRBV6-1	TGTGCCAGCAGTGAACAGACTAGCGGGAGGGTTCTAAATACGCAGTATTTT	CASSEQTSGRVLNTQYF
TRBJ2-7	once	16	TRBD2	TRBV11-1	TGTGCCAGCAGCTTAAGGCTAGCGGGAGATCTCGACGAGCAGTACTTC	CASSLRLAGDLDEQYF
TRBJ2-3	few	15	NA	TRBV27	TGTGCCAGCGGCCATGGGATTAGGGGTACAGATACGCAGTATTTT	CASGHGIRGTDTQYF
TRBJ2-7	NA	15	TRBD2	TRBV10-3	TGTGCCATCAGTGAGTCGGCTAGCGGCGCCTACGAGCAGTACTTC	CAISESASGAYEQYF
TRBJ2-5	NA	14	NA	TRBV9	TGTGCCAGCAGCTCTAAGACAGGCCAAGAGACCCAGTACTTC	CASSSKTGQETQYF
TRBJ1-2	NA	18	TRBD1	TRBV9	TGTGCCAGCAGCGCCGCCATAGGACAGGGGAGGAGTTATGATGGCTACACCTTC	CASSAAIGQGRSYDGYTF
TRBJ2-7	NA	15	NA	TRBV28	TGTGCCAGCAGTTTATCCGGCGGGGCCCCCTACGAGCAGTACTTC	CASSLSGGAPYEQYF
TRBJ1-2	NA	15	TRBD1	TRBV6-2/TRBV6-3	TGTGCCAGCAGTCGAGCGACAGGGCGTAGCTATGGCTACACCTTC	CASSRATGRSYGYTF
TRBJ1-4	NA	13	TRBD1	TRBV19	TGTGCCAGTACTGGGACAGAGAGGGGAAAACTGTTTTTT	CASTGTERGKLFF
TRBJ2-3	NA	17	TRBD2	TRBV4-1	TGCGCCAGCAGCCAAGGATGGACTAGCGGGAGCACAGATACGCAGTATTTT	CASSQGWTSGSTDTQYF
TRBJ2-7	NA	14	TRBD2	TRBV9	TGTGCCAGCAGCGCCGGGACTAAAACGTACGAGCAGTACTTC	CASSAGTKTYEQYF
TRBJ1-2	NA	16	NA	TRBV7-9	TGTGCCAGCAGCTCCCCTTTCCCCAGGGTGGCCTATGGCTACACCTTC	CASSSPFPRVAYGYTF
TRBJ2-5	once	15	NA	TRBV12-2	TGTGCAAGTCGCTTACCCACTAGTACCGGGGAGACCCAGTACTTC	CASRLPTSTGETQYF
TRBJ2-2	NA	19	TRBD2	TRBV14	TGTGCCAGCAGCCAACTAGCGGGAGGCCCCAGTGTGGGCACCGGGGAGCTGTTTTTT	CASSQLAGGPSVGTGELFF
TRBJ2-3	NA	16	TRBD1	TRBV30	TGTGCCTGGAGGGGGGACAGGGGGCGAAGCACAGATACGCAGTATTTT	CAWRGDRGRSTDTQYF
TRBJ2-1	once	15	TRBD2	TRBV7-8	TGTGCCAGCAGCTTAGCATCGGGAGGGTCCAATGAGCAGTTCTTC	CASSLASGGSNEQFF
TRBJ2-5	NA	14	TRBD2	TRBV5-1	TGCGCCAGCAGCTTAGCGGGAGGGCAGGAGACCCAGTACTTC	CASSLAGGQETQYF
TRBJ1-5	NA	17	TRBD1	TRBV4-1	TGCGCCAGCAGCAGATGGGCAGGGGGATCGGGCAATCAGCCCCAGCATTTT	CASSRWAGGSGNQPQHF
TRBJ1-6	NA	12	NA	TRBV6-1	TGTGCCAGCAGTGAAAGGGGGTTCACCCTCCACTTT	CASSERGFTLHF
TRBJ2-7	NA	15	TRBD1	TRBV6-1	TGTGCCAGCAGTGACCTGACAGGGTCCCCCTACGAGCAGTACTTC	CASSDLTGSPYEQYF
TRBJ2-5	NA	14	NA	TRBV3-1/TRBV3-2	TGTGCCAGCAGCCAAGGCAGGGGCGGAGAGACCCAGTACTTC	CASSQGRGGETQYF
TRBJ1-1	NA	13	NA	TRBV7-9	TGTGCCAGCAGCTCCCTTCCGAACACTGAAGCTTTCTTT	CASSSLPNTEAFF
TRBJ1-5	NA	17	NA	TRBV10-2	TGCGCCAGCAGCCGAGACCTACAGGGTTATAGCAATCAGCCCCAGCATTTT	CASSRDLQGYSNQPQHF
TRBJ2-2	NA	16	TRBD1	TRBV25-1	TGTGCCAGCAGTGAGAGAGGCAGGGGGCCTAAGGGGGAGCTGTTTTTT	CASSERGRGPKGELFF
TRBJ1-3	NA	18	TRBD1	TRBV5-8	TGTGCCAGCAGCGGGGGGACAGCTTATACGAGCTCTGGAAACACCATATATTTT	CASSGGTAYTSSGNTIYF
TRBJ2-3	NA	18	TRBD2	TRBV9	TGTGCCAGCAGCGTAGACTTGACTAGCGGGAGGGGCACAGATACGCAGTATTTT	CASSVDLTSGRGTDTQYF
TRBJ1-6	NA	16	NA	TRBV19	TGTGCCAGTAGTATAAGCGGGTCGCCTCATAATTCACCCCTCCACTTT	CASSISGSPHNSPLHF
TRBJ1-2	NA	14	NA	TRBV28	TGTGCCAGCAGCTACAGGAAGAGAGGCCTTGGCTACACCTTC	CASSYRKRGLGYTF
TRBJ2-7	NA	15	TRBD2	TRBV5-4	TGTGCCAGCAGCCCGTTAGCGGGAATAGCCTACGAGCAGTACTTC	CASSPLAGIAYEQYF
TRBJ1-1	NA	16	TRBD1	TRBV23-1	TGCGCCAGCAGTCAAATCCGGGACAGGGGGCATAATGAAGCTTTCTTT	CASSQIRDRGHNEAFF
TRBJ2-7	NA	17	NA	TRBV5-1	TGCGCCAGCAGCTTGGAGCCTCCCCCTATGTACGAGTTTAAGCAGTACTTC	CASSLEPPPMYEFKQYF